These T cell receptor beta chains were read from a single sample in a study of T cell repertoires in cytomegalovirus infection. One entry per CDR3 protein results from TCRdb running MiXCR on the reads. In the table there are 85,000 to 120,000 distinct CDR3 sequences, about 17% of which are singletons. The sequencing input was PBMCs. Every receptor here comes from a human donor in good health (CMV status not recorded). Some clones in this sample may be carry-over from other donors' samples. Both conserved end residues are part of each CDR3. A D gene is named only where the DNA matches it firmly. Only part of the rows carry a size: once, few, many, or a class if the clone is expanded.

d_gene,j_gene,abundance,v_gene,CDR3nt,CDR3aa
TRBD2,TRBJ2-5,many,TRBV7-2,TGTGCCAGCAGATCAGCGGGGGGAGAGACCCAGTACTTC,CASRSAGGETQYF
TRBD2,TRBJ2-4,many,TRBV7-2,TGTGCCAGCAGCTTACTAGCGGGGGGAAACATTCAGTACTTC,CASSLLAGGNIQYF
-,TRBJ2-3,-,TRBV7-8,TGTGCCAGCAGCTTGGGCGGGGCCGCAGATACGCAGTATTTT,CASSLGGAADTQYF
-,TRBJ1-6,-,TRBV7-2,TGTGCCAGCAGCGCACAATCAGGGGATAATTCACCCCTCCACTTT,CASSAQSGDNSPLHF
-,TRBJ1-4,many,TRBV7-2,TGTGCCAGCAGCTTGGCGGGAGGCACTAATGAAAAACTGTTTTTT,CASSLAGGTNEKLFF
TRBD1,TRBJ1-6,-,TRBV25-1,TGTGCCAGCGGACAGGGCTATAATTCACCCCTCCACTTT,CASGQGYNSPLHF
TRBD2,TRBJ2-3,-,TRBV2,TGTGCCAGCAGCGCTCAACCGGGACTAGCTGGGCAGTATTTT,CASSAQPGLAGQYF
TRBD1,TRBJ2-3,once,TRBV4-2,TGTGCCAGCAGCCAGAACAGGGGTGGTACGCACTATTTT,CASSQNRGGTHYF
-,TRBJ2-5,few,TRBV11-1,TGTGCCAGCAGCCTCAGACTAGGCGAGGAGACCCAGTACTTC,CASSLRLGEETQYF
-,TRBJ1-2,-,TRBV4-1,TGCGCCAGCAGCCAAGAGAGTGGCTACACCTTC,CASSQESGYTF
TRBD2,TRBJ2-1,many,TRBV11-2,TGTGCCAGCAGCACGGGACTAGCGGCTGAGCAGTTCTTC,CASSTGLAAEQFF
-,TRBJ1-4,-,TRBV28,TGTGCCAGCAGTTTCCGCGGGAATGAAAAACTGTTTTTT,CASSFRGNEKLFF
-,TRBJ1-1,many,TRBV28,TGTGCCAGCGGATACAGGGTGGACACTGAAGCTTTCTTT,CASGYRVDTEAFF
TRBD1,TRBJ2-1,-,TRBV4-2,TGTGCCAGCAGCCAAGATAGACAGGGTGGTAATGAGCAGATCTTC,CASSQDRQGGNEQIF
-,TRBJ2-3,many,TRBV7-2,TGTGCCAGCAGCCCCGGGAACGCGATTACAGATACGCAGTATTTT,CASSPGNAITDTQYF
-,TRBJ2-3,many,TRBV7-2,TGTGCCAGCAGGCCGCCGGGACTCAACACAGATACGCAGTATTTT,CASRPPGLNTDTQYF
-,TRBJ2-5,many,TRBV7-2,TGTGCCAGCAGCCTCTTGGGATGGGAGACCCAGTACTTC,CASSLLGWETQYF
-,TRBJ2-3,many,TRBV7-9,TGTGCCAGCAGCTTTGTCACAGGGACTAGCACAGATACGCAGTATTTT,CASSFVTGTSTDTQYF
TRBD2,TRBJ2-1,-,TRBV3-1,TGTGCCAGCAGCCCTTTGGGCGGGGGGACCTACAATGAGCAGTTCTTC,CASSPLGGGTYNEQFF
-,TRBJ2-3,many,TRBV11-2,TGTGCCAGCAGCCCGAACCTAGGGAACACAGATACGCAGTATTTT,CASSPNLGNTDTQYF
-,TRBJ1-5,few,TRBV3-1,TGTGCCAGCAGCCAAGATTTCGTGGGTCAGCCCCAGCATTTT,CASSQDFVGQPQHF
-,TRBJ2-2,few,TRBV12-3/TRBV12-4,TGTGCCAGCAGTACGCAGACGGCCGGGGAGCTGTTTTTT,CASSTQTAGELFF
-,TRBJ2-7,few,TRBV7-9,TGTGCCAGCGGGGCGGGGGCTCTCTCCTACGAGCAGTACTTC,CASGAGALSYEQYF
-,TRBJ2-3,-,TRBV15,TGTGCCACCAGCTTCTCGACAGGCTCCGCAGATACGCAGTATTTT,CATSFSTGSADTQYF
TRBD2,TRBJ2-1,many,TRBV2,TGTGCCAGCAGTCCTCTAGCGGGGGGCCACAATGAGCAGTTCTTC,CASSPLAGGHNEQFF
TRBD1,TRBJ1-2,many,TRBV29-1,TGCAGCGTTCAAGTGGACAGGGGAGGTTTGGGCTACACCTTC,CSVQVDRGGLGYTF
TRBD2,TRBJ2-1,many,TRBV2,TGTGCCAGCAGTCCTCGCGGACTAGCGGGGAACAATGAGCAGTTCTTC,CASSPRGLAGNNEQFF
-,TRBJ1-5,many,TRBV7-2,TGTGCCAGCACCTTGGGAGGGAGCGGCCAGCCCCAGCATTTT,CASTLGGSGQPQHF
-,TRBJ1-2,many,TRBV7-6,TGTGCCAGCAGCTTTCCCCGGCCCTATGGCTACACCTTC,CASSFPRPYGYTF
TRBD1,TRBJ1-2,-,TRBV27,TGTGCCAGCAGTTTATCGTGGACAGGAAAGTATGGCTACACCTTC,CASSLSWTGKYGYTF
-,TRBJ2-7,many,TRBV7-2,TGTGCCAGCAGCTATGACTGGACAGTGAGATACGAGCAGTACTTC,CASSYDWTVRYEQYF
-,TRBJ1-2,few,TRBV12-5,TGTGCTAGTGGGTCAGGAAAGAAAGGCTATGGCTACACCTTC,CASGSGKKGYGYTF
TRBD1,TRBJ2-7,few,TRBV5-1,TGCGCCAGCAGCTTTCAGGGGGCGCGGTACGAGCAGTACTTC,CASSFQGARYEQYF
-,TRBJ1-1,-,TRBV7-8,TGTGCCAGCAGCGCCCCAAGGGCGTACACTGAAGCTTTCTTT,CASSAPRAYTEAFF
-,TRBJ1-2,few,TRBV30,TGTGCCTGGAGCAGCCGGGTGTGGGGCTACACCTTC,CAWSSRVWGYTF
-,TRBJ2-2,many,TRBV19,TGTGCCAGTAGTATGACCCTAGCGACCGGGGAGCTGTTTTTT,CASSMTLATGELFF
TRBD2,TRBJ2-1,many,TRBV7-8,TGTGCCAGCAGCCTAGGACTAGCGGAGTACAATGAGCAGTTCTTC,CASSLGLAEYNEQFF
TRBD2,TRBJ2-3,many,TRBV11-3,TGTGCCAGCAGCTTGCGGGGGGGCGGTTTGACAGATACGCAGTATTTT,CASSLRGGGLTDTQYF
-,TRBJ1-2,-,TRBV9,TGTGCCAGCAGCGCCACCGGGGTTATCCCCTATGGCTACACCTTC,CASSATGVIPYGYTF
-,TRBJ1-1,-,TRBV10-3,TGTGCCATCAGACCCGTAATCAGGGGCTCGAACACTGAAGCTTTCTTT,CAIRPVIRGSNTEAFF
-,TRBJ2-5,many,TRBV7-2,TGTGCCAGCAGCTTGAACAGGCAAGAGACCCAGTACTTC,CASSLNRQETQYF
TRBD1,TRBJ2-7,-,TRBV7-7,TGTGCTAGCAGCCAGGGACAGGGATCCCCCTACGAGCAGTACTTC,CASSQGQGSPYEQYF